The present TCR beta chain was sequenced within a study of molecular identifiers for immune sequencing clone quantification. Study-level points and caveats: Barcodes shared by identical TCR molecules could lead to underestimated sizes of highly expanded clones.

Libraries from naive CD8 cells were generated from approximately 22,000 to 940,000 sorted cells (with 10%, 30% or 50% RNA). Naive CD8 T cells were sorted as CD8+CD4-CCR7+CD45RA+. In this sample, this clonotype turned up a few times. The antigen is unknown. The junction does not match germline at one end; this may be a read error. Libraries of bulk TCR were made by previously described methods (with listed TCR primers). TCRdb itself ran the PCR reads through MiXCR, one entry per CDR3 protein. This sample has hundreds of thousands of distinct CDR3 sequences, with over 25% found just once. Germline values: CDR1 MNHEY, CDR2 SVGEGT. The CDR3 spans 12 residues.

The sequence was collected from a human donor in good health. Some libraries in this study had Jurkat cell RNA spiked in. This chain links TRBV6-2 or TRBV6-3 with TRBJ2-5; D gene uncertain. Material: naive CD8+ T cells from blood, with Jurkat cell RNA spiked in. As to subset: FACS-sorted CD8+CD4-CCR7+CD45RA+ naive T cells. The CDR3: CASSYMGETQYF. The CDR3 nucleotides read TGTGCTAGCAGTTACATGGGAGAGACCCAGTACTTC.